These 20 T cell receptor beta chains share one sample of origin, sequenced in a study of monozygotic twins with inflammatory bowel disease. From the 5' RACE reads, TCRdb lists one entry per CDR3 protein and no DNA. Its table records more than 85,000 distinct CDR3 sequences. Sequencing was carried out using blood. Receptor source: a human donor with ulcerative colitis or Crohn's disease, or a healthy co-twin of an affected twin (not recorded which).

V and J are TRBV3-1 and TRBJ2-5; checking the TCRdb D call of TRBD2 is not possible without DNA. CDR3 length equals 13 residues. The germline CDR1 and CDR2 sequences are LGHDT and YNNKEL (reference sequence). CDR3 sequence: CASSYLAMETQYF.

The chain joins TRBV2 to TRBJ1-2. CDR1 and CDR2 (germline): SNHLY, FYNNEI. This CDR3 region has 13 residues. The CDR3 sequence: CASSPEKPYGYTF.

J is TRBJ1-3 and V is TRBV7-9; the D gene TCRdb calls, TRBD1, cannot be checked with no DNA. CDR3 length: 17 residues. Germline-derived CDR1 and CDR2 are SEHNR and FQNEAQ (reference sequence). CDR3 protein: CASSFLRQGLSGNTIYF.

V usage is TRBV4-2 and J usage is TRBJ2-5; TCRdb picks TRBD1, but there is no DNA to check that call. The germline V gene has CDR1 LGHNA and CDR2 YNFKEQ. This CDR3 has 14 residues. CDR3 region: CASSPDPGQETQYF.

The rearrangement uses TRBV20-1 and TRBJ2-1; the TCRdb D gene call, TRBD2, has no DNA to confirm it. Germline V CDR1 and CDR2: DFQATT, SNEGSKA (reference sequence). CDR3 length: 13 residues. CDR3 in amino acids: CSARDPLGRVQFF.

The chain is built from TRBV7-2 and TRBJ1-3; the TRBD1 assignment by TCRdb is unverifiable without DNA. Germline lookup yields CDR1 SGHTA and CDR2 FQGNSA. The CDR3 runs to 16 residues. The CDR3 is CASSLAGGASGNTIYF. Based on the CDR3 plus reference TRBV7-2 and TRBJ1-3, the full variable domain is GAGVSQSPSNKVTEKGKDVELRCDPISGHTALYWYRQSLGQGLEFLIYFQGNSAPDKSGLPSDRFSAERTGGSVSTLTIQRTQQEDSAVYLCASSLAGGASGNTIYFGEGSWLTVV.

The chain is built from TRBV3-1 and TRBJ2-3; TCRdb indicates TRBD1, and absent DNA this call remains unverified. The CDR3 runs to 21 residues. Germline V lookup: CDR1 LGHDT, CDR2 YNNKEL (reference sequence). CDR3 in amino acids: CASSQGRDGGARSQSTDTQYF.

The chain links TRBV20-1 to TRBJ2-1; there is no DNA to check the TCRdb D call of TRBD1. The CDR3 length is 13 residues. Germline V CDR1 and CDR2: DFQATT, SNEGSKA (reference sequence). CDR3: CSARTGLYNEQFF.

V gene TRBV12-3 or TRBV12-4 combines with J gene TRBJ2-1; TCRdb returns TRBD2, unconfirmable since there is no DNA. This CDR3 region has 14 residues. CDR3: CASSSSSSSGEQFF.

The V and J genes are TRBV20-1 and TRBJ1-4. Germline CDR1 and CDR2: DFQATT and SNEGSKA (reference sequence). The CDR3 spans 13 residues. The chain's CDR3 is CSAKAGANEKLFF.

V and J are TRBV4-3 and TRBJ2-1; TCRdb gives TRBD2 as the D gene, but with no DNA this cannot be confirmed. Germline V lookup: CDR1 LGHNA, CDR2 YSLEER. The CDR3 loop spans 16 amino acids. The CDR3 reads CASSQDLLGRNNEQFF.

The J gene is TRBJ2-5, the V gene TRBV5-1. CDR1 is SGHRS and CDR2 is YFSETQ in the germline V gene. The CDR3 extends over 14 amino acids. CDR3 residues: CASRLGEYQETQYF. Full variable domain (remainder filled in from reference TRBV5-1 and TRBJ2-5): KAGVTQTPRYLIKTRGQQVTLSCSPISGHRSVSWYQQTPGQGLQFLFEYFSETQRNKGNFPGRFSGRQFSNSRSEMNVSTLELGDSALYLCASRLGEYQETQYFGPGTRLLVL.

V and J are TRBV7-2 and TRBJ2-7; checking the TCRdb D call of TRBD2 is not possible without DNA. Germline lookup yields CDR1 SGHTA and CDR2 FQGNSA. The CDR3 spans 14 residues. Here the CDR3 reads CASSLAVASSEQYF.

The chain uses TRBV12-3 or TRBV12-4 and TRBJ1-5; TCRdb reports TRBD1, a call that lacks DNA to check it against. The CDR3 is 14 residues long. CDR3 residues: CASSHRTGDQPQHF.

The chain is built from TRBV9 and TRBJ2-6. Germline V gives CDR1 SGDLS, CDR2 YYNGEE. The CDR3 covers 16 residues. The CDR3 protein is CASSTFQVSGANVLTF.

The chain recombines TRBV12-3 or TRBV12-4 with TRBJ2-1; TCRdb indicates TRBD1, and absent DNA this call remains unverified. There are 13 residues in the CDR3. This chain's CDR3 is CASSSFLGEEQFF.

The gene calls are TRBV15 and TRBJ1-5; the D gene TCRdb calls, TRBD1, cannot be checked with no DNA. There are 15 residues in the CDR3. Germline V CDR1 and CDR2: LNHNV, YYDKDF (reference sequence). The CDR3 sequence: CATSRERGKGSPQHF.

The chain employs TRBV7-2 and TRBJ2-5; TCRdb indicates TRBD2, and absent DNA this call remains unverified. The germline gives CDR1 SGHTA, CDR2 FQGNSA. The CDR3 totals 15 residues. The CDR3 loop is CASSVGLAIRETQYF.

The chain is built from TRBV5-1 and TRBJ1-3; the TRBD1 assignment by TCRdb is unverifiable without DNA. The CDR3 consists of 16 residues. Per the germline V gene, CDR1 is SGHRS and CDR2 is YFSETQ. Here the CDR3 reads CASSAGTGDSGNTIYF.

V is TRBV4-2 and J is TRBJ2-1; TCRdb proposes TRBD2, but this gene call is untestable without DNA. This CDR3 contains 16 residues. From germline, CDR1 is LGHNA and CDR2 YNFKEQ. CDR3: CASSHYGTSGMDEQFF.